The rows below give T cell receptor beta chains drawn from one sample of a study of OX40 agonist ivuxolimab in advanced cancers. The method was immunoSEQ multiplex PCR; TCRdb's version includes in-frame clones alone and lacks a portion of them. The top ten clones hold over 0.95% of a sample with under 80,000 clones, 70% to 90% of them seen once. The source was CD4+ or CD8+ T cells sorted from blood, collected in a trial of the OX40 agonist ivuxolimab. The receptors were sampled from an adult with an advanced solid tumor such as melanoma, head and neck, liver or kidney cancer. CDR3s include the opening cysteine and the closing phenylalanine or tryptophan. D genes are given only for firm matches. Rows give clone size only sometimes, using once, few, many, or a class for an expanded clone.

V gene: TRBV10-2; J gene: TRBJ2-7; D gene: TRBD2; clone size: .; CDR3 DNA: TGCGCCAGCAGTGATAGGGCTAGCGGGGCCTACGAGCAGTACTTC; CDR3 protein: CASSDRASGAYEQYF
V gene: TRBV6-1; J gene: TRBJ1-4; D gene: .; clone size: few; CDR3 DNA: TGTGCCAGCAGTGGCTCGACAGCAACTAATGAAAAACTGTTTTTT; CDR3 protein: CASSGSTATNEKLFF
V gene: TRBV19; J gene: TRBJ1-5; D gene: .; clone size: .; CDR3 DNA: TGTGCCAGTAGGGGGCCTGGGGGGAATCAGCCCCAGCATTTT; CDR3 protein: CASRGPGGNQPQHF
V gene: TRBV13; J gene: TRBJ1-5; D gene: .; clone size: .; CDR3 DNA: TGTGCCAGCAGCTTAGGACAGCCAAAGTCGTACCAGCCCCAGCATTTT; CDR3 protein: CASSLGQPKSYQPQHF
V gene: TRBV25-1; J gene: TRBJ2-7; D gene: .; clone size: few; CDR3 DNA: TGTTCGACGAGGGGGGGGAGCTCCTACGAGCAGTACTTC; CDR3 protein: CSTRGGSSYEQYF
V gene: TRBV18; J gene: TRBJ2-1; D gene: TRBD2; clone size: .; CDR3 DNA: TGTGCCAGCTCACCACGCACAGCGGGGGGACACAATGAGCAGTTCTTC; CDR3 protein: CASSPRTAGGHNEQFF
V gene: TRBV2; J gene: TRBJ2-6; D gene: TRBD1; clone size: .; CDR3 DNA: TGTGCCAGGGATTTGGACAGGGGGGCCAACGTCCTGACTTTC; CDR3 protein: CARDLDRGANVLTF
V gene: TRBV6-1; J gene: TRBJ2-7; D gene: TRBD2; clone size: .; CDR3 DNA: TGTGCCAGCAGTGTTAAGCGGGGATATGAGCAGTACTTC; CDR3 protein: CASSVKRGYEQYF
V gene: TRBV9; J gene: TRBJ2-3; D gene: .; clone size: .; CDR3 DNA: TGTGCCAGCAGCGTAGGAGGCGGCCGAATTAGCACAGATACGCAGTATTTT; CDR3 protein: CASSVGGGRISTDTQYF
V gene: TRBV5-1; J gene: TRBJ2-2; D gene: TRBD2; clone size: .; CDR3 DNA: TGCGCCAGCAGCTTCGGGGGGTCGAACACCGGGGAGCTGTTTTTT; CDR3 protein: CASSFGGSNTGELFF